The rows below give T cell receptor beta chains drawn from one sample of a study of T cells after posttransplantation cyclophosphamide. Repertoires were generated with immunoSEQ multiplex PCR, while TCRdb's copy carries only in-frame clones and drops some. Sampling found over 6,500 clones, none seen once. The specimen comprised PBMCs, sampled after allogeneic stem cell transplant with posttransplant cyclophosphamide. The source is a male patient under 35 who received an allogeneic stem cell transplant from an unrelated donor, was CMV-positive, and had acute and chronic GVHD. Part of the T cells may come from the graft donor. CDR3s include the opening cysteine and the closing phenylalanine or tryptophan. D genes are given only for firm matches. Clone size is shown for a subset of rows, as once, few, many or a class of expanded clone.

V	size	D	J	DNA	CDR3
TRBV19	medium-sized	NA	TRBJ2-2	TGTGCCAGTAGTCCTAGTACCCGTCACACCGGGGAGCTGTTTTTT	CASSPSTRHTGELFF
TRBV5-6	many	NA	TRBJ1-2	TGTGCCAGCAGCTTGGCGGAGGGGAGGGATGGCTACACCTTC	CASSLAEGRDGYTF
TRBV7-6	many	NA	TRBJ2-5	TGTGCCAGCAGCTTAGAGTGGGGGGAAGGAGAGACCCAGTACTTC	CASSLEWGEGETQYF
TRBV7-9	many	NA	TRBJ2-1	TGTGCCAGCAGCTTAGGACAGCTCTACAATGAGCAGTTCTTC	CASSLGQLYNEQFF
TRBV21-1	many	NA	TRBJ2-3	TGTGCCACCCCCCGTCTAGCGGGGGGGCGGGATACGCAGTATTTT	CATPRLAGGRDTQYF
TRBV30	NA	NA	TRBJ1-3	TGTGCCTGGAGTGTAAGCATCGGAAACACCATATATTTT	CAWSVSIGNTIYF
TRBV10-2	many	NA	TRBJ1-5	TGCGCCAGCAGTGAGTCCGGGGGTTTCTATCAGCCCCAGCATTTT	CASSESGGFYQPQHF
TRBV4-1	many	NA	TRBJ1-1	TGCGCCAGCAGCCAAGGAACAGCCCGGAACACTGAAGCTTTCTTT	CASSQGTARNTEAFF
TRBV29-1	many	NA	TRBJ1-1	TGCAGCCCCATTAAAGGGGGTATCTACACTGAAGCTTTCTTT	CSPIKGGIYTEAFF
TRBV2	many	TRBD2	TRBJ2-1	TGTGCCAGCAGTGAGGGACTAGCGGGGATCTCCTACAATGAGCAGTTCTTC	CASSEGLAGISYNEQFF